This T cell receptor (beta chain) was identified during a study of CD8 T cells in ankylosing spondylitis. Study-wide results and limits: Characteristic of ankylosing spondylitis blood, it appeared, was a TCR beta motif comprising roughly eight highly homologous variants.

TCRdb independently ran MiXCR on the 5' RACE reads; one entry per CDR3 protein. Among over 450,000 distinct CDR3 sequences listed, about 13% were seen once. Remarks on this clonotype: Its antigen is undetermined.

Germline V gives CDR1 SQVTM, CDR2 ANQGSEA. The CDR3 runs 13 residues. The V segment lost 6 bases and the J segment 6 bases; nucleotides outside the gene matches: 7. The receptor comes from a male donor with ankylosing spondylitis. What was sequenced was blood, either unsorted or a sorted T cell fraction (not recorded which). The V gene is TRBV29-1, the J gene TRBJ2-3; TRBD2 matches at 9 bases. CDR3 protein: CSVRVAGDDTQYF. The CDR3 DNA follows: TGCAGCGTCCGAGTAGCGGGAGATGATACGCAGTATTTT.